This T cell receptor beta chain was documented in a study of identical twins. Study-wide results and limits: Researchers caution that invariant MAIT and iNKT cells could partly confound zero-insertion analyses.

For this clonotype: What it binds is not known.

TCRdb redid the calling of the 5' RACE reads with MiXCR, one entry per CDR3 protein. Of hundreds of thousands of distinct CDR3 sequences listed, approximately 24% are singletons. Separately, the same data were catalogued under a study of T cells expressing NK-cell markers. That paper notes: Within the sequenced cohort of eight donors, seven exhibited HCMV seropositivity and one was seronegative.

The material sequenced was CD4+ T cells sorted from blood. This TCR came from a young woman in good health.

CDR3: CASSLVKGYEQYF. CDR3 in DNA: TGTGCCAGCAGCTTAGTGAAGGGCTACGAGCAGTACTTC. The gene calls are TRBV7-2 and TRBJ2-7; D ambiguous. Germline lookup yields CDR1 SGHTA and CDR2 FQGNSA. There are 13 residues in the CDR3. Trimming stripped 1 base from V and 3 bases from J, with 7 bases between.